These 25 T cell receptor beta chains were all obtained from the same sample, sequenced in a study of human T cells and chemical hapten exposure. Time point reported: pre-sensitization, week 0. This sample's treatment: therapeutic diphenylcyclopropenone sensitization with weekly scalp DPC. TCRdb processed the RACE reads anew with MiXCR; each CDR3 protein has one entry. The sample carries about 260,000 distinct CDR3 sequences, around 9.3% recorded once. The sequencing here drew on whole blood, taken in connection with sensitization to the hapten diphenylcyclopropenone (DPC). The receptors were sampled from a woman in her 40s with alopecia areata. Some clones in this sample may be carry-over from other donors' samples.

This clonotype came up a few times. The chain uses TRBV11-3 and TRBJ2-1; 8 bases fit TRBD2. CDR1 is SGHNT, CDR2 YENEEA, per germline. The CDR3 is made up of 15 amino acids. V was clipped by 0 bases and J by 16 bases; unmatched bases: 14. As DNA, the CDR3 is TGTGCCAGCAGCTTAGATATGGGTAGCGGGAATAGTTTATTCTTC. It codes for CASSLDMGSGNSLFF.

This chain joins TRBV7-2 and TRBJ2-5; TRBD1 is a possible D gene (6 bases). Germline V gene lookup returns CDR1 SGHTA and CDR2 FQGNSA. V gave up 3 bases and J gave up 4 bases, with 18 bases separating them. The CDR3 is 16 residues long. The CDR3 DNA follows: TGTGCCAGCAGCTTCCAAGCGGCCCGAGGGGGAGAGACCCAGTACTTC. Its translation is CASSFQAARGGETQYF.

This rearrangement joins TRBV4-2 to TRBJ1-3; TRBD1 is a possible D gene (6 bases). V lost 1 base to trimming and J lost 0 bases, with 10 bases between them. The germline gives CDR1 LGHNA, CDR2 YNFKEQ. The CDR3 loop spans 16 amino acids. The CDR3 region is CASSQGQGTSGNTIYF. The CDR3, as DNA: TGTGCCAGCAGCCAAGGGCAGGGGACCTCTGGAAACACCATATATTTT.

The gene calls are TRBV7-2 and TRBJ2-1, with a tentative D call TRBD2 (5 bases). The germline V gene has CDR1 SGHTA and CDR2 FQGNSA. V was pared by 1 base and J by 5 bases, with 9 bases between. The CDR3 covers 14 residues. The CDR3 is CASSLVLANNEQFF. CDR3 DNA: TGTGCCAGCAGCTTAGTCCTAGCTAACAATGAGCAGTTCTTC.

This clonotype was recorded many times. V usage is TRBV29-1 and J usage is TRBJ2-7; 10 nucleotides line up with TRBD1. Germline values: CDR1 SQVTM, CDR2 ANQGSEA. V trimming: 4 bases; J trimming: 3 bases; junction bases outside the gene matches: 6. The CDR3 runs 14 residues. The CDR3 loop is CSVVPRDRGYEQYF. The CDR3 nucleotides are TGCAGCGTTGTCCCCCGGGACAGGGGCTACGAGCAGTACTTC.

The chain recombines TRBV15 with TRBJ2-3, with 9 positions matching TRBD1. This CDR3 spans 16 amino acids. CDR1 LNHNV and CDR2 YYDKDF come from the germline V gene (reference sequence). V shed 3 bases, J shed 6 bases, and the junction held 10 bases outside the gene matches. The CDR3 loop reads CATSSMTGTGTDTQYF. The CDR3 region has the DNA TGTGCCACCAGCAGTATGACCGGGACAGGGACTGATACGCAGTATTTT. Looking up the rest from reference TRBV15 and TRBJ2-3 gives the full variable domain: DAMVIQNPRYQVTQFGKPVTLSCSQTLNHNVMYWYQQKSSQAPKLLFHYYDKDFNNEADTPDNFQSRRPNTSFCFLDIRSPGLGDTAMYLCATSSMTGTGTDTQYFGPGTRLTVL.

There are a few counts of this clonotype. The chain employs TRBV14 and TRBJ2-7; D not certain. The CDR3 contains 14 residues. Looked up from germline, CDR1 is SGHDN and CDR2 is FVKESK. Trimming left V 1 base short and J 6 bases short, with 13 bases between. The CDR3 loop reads CASSQAGAASEQYF. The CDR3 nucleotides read TGTGCCAGCAGCCAAGCCGGAGCTGCGAGCGAGCAGTACTTC. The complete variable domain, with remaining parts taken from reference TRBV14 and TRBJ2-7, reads EAGVTQFPSHSVIEKGQTVTLRCDPISGHDNLYWYRRVMGKEIKFLLHFVKESKQDESGMPNNRFLAERTGGTYSTLKVQPAELEDSGVYFCASSQAGAASEQYFGPGTRLTVT.

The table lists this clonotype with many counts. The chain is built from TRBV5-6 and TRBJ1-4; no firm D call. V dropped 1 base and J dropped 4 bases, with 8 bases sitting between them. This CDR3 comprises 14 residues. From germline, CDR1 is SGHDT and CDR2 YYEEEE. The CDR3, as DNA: TGTGCCAGCAGCTTGCTGCGGGATAATGAAAAACTGTTTTTT. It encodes CASSLLRDNEKLFF. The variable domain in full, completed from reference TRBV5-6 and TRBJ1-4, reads DAGVTQSPTHLIKTRGQQVTLRCSPKSGHDTVSWYQQALGQGPQFIFQYYEEEERQRGNFPDRFSGHQFPNYSSELNVNALLLGDSALYLCASSLLRDNEKLFFGSGTQLSVL.

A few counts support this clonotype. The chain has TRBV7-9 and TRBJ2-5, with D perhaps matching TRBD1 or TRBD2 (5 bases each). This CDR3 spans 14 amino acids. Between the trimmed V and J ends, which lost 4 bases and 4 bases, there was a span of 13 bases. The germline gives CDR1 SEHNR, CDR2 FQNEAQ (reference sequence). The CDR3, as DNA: TGTGCCAGCAGCTCCGTTGGGGGTGTAGAGACCCAGTACTTC. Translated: CASSSVGGVETQYF. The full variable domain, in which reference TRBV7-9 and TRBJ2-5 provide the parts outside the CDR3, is DTGVSQNPRHKITKRGQNVTFRCDPISEHNRLYWYRQTLGQGPEFLTYFQNEAQLEKSRLLSDRFSAERPKGSFSTLEIQRTEQGDSAMYLCASSSVGGVETQYFGPGTRLLVL.

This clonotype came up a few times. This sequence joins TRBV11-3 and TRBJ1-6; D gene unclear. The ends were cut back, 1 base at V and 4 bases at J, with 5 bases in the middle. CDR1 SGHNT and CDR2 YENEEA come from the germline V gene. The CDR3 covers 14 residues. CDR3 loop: CASSLGRYNSPLHF. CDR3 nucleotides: TGTGCCAGCAGCTTAGGCAGATATAATTCACCCCTCCACTTT.

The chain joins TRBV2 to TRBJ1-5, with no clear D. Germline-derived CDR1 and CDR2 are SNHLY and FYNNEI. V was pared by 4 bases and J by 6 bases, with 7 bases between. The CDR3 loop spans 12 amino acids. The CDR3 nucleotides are TGTGCCAGCAGTGGGGGAAGTCAGCCCCAGCATTTT. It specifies CASSGGSQPQHF.

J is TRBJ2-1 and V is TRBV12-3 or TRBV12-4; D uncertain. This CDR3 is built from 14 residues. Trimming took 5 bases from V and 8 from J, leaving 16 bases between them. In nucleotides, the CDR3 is TGTGCCAGCAGTCGGGCGGACGGGCCCGATGAGCAGTTCTTC. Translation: CASSRADGPDEQFF.

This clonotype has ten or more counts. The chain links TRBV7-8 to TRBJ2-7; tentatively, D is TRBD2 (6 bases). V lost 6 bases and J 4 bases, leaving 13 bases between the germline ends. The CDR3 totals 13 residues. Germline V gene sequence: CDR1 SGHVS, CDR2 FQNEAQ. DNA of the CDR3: TGTGCCAGCAGTCAGACCGGGGGTTACGAGCAGTACTTC. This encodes CASSQTGGYEQYF.

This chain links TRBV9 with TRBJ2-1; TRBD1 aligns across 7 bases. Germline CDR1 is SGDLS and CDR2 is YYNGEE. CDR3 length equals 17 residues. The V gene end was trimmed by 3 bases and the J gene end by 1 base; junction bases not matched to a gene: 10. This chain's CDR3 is CASSAGTAKASYNEQFF. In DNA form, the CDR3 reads TGTGCCAGCAGCGCCGGGACAGCTAAAGCTTCCTACAATGAGCAGTTCTTC.

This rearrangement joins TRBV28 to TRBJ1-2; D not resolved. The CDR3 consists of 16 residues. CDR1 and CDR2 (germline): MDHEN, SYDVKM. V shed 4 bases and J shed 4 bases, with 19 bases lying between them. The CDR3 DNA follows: TGTGCCAGCAGTTCCCCGAGGCAGACCATTACCTATGGCTACACCTTC. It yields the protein CASSSPRQTITYGYTF.

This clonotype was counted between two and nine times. CDR3 in amino acids: CASSGALAGVGNEQFF. The DNA for the CDR3 is TGTGCCAGCAGTGGAGCACTAGCGGGAGTTGGAAATGAGCAGTTCTTC. The V and J genes are TRBV2 and TRBJ2-1; 11 nucleotides line up with TRBD2. Unmatched junction bases numbered 9, after V lost 4 bases and J lost 7 bases. Per the germline V gene, CDR1 is SNHLY and CDR2 is FYNNEI. The CDR3 sequence is 16 residues long.

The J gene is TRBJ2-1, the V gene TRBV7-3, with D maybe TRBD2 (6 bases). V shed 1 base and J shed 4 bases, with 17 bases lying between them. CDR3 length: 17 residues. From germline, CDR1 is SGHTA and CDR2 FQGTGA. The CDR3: CASSLSPAGSGYNEQFF. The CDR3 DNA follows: TGTGCCAGCAGCTTAAGCCCCGCCGGGAGTGGTTACAATGAGCAGTTCTTC.

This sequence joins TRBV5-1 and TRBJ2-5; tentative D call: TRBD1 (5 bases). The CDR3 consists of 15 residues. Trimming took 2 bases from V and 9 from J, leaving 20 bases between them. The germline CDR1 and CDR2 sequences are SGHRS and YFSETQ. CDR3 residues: CASSLGTTVERPQYF. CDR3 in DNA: TGCGCCAGCAGCTTAGGCACGACAGTCGAGAGACCCCAGTACTTC.

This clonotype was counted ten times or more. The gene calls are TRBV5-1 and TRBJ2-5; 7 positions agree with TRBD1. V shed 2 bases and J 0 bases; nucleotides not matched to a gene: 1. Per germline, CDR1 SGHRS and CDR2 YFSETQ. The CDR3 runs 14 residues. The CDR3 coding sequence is TGCGCCAGCAGCTTACAGGGGTACCAAGAGACCCAGTACTTC. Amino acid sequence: CASSLQGYQETQYF.

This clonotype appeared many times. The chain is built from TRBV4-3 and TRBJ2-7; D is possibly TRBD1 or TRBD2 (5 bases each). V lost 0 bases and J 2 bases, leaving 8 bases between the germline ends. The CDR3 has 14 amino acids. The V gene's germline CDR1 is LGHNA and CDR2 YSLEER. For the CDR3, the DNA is TGCGCCAGCAGCCAAGACCGGGGCACCTACGAGCAGTACTTC. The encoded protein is CASSQDRGTYEQYF.

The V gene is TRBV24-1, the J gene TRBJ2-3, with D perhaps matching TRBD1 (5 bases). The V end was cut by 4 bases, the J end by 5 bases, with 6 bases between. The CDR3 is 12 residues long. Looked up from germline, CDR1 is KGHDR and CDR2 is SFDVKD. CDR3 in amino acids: CATSERGDTQYF. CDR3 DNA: TGTGCCACCAGTGAAAGGGGAGATACGCAGTATTTT.

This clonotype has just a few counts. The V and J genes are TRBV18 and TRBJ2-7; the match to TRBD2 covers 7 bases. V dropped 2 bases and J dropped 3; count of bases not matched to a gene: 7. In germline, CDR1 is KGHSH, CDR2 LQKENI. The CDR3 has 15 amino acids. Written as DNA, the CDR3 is TGTGCCAGCTCACCAACCCGGGAGGCTGGCTACGAGCAGTACTTC. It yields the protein CASSPTREAGYEQYF.

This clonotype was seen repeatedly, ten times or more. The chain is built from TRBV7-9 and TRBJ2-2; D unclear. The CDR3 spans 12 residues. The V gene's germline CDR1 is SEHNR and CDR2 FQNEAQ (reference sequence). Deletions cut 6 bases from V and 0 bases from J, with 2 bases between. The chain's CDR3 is CASRSNTGELFF. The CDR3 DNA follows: TGTGCCAGCAGGTCGAACACCGGGGAGCTGTTTTTT.

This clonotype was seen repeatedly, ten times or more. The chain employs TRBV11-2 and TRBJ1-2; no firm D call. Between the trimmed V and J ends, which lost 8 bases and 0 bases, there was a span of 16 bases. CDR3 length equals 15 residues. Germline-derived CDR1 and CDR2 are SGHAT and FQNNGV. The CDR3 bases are TGTGCCAGCGCCTCCCGGCAGGCACCTAACTATGGCTACACCTTC. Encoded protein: CASASRQAPNYGYTF.

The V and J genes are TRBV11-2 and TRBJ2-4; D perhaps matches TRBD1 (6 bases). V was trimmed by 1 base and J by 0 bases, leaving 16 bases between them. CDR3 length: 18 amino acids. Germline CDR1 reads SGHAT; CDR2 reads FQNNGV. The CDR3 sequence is CASSLGTDRTIAKNIQYF. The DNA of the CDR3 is TGTGCCAGCAGCTTAGGAACTGACAGGACGATAGCCAAAAACATTCAGTACTTC.